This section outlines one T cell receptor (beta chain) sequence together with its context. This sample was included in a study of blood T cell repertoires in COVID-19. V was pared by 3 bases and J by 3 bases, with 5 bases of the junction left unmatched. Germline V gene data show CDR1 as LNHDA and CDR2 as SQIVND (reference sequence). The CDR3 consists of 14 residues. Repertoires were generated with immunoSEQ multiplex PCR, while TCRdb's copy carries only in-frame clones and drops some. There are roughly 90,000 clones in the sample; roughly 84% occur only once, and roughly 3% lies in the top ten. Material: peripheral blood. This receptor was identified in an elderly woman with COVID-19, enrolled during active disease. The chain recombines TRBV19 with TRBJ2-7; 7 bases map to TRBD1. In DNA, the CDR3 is TGTGCCAGTAGTATGGGACAGCTGCACTACGAGCAGTACTTC. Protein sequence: CASSMGQLHYEQYF. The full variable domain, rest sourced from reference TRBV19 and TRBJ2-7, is DGGITQSPKYLFRKEGQNVTLSCEQNLNHDAMYWYRQDPGQGLRLIYYSQIVNDFQKGDIAEGYSVSREKKESFPLTVTSAQKNPTAFYLCASSMGQLHYEQYFGPGTRLTVT.